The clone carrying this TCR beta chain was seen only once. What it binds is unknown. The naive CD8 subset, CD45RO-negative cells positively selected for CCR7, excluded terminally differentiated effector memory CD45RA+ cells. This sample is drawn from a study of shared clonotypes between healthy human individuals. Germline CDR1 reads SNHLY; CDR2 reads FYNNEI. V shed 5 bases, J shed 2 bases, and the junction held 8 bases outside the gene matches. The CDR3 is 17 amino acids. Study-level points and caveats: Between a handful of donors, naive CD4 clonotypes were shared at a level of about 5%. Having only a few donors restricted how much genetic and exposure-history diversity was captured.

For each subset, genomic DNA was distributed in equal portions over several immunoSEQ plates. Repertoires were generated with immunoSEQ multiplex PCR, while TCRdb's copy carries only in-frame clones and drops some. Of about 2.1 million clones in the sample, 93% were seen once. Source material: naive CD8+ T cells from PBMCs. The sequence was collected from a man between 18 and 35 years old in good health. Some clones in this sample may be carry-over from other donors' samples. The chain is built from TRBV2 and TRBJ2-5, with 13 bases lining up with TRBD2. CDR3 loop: CASSLGLAGVYQETQYF. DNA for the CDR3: TGTGCCAGCAGTCTCGGACTAGCGGGAGTTTATCAAGAGACCCAGTACTTC. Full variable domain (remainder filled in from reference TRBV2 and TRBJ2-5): EPEVTQTPSHQVTQMGQEVILRCVPISNHLYFYWYRQILGQKVEFLVSFYNNEISEKSEIFDDQFSVERPDGSNFTLKIRSTKLEDSAMYFCASSLGLAGVYQETQYFGPGTRLLVL.